The 9 T cell receptor beta chains in this list originate from one sample, sequenced in a study of memory CD4+ T cells and cytomegalovirus serostatus. The repertoire was sequenced with immunoSEQ multiplex PCR; TCRdb's copy has only in-frame clones and lacks some. The sample records around 84,000 clones, around 80% being singletons. Single viable CD3+CD4+CD8-CD45RO+ cells were sorted as the memory CD4+ T cells. The sequenced sample consisted of memory CD4+ T cells from blood. The receptors shown here come from an adult in good health and CMV-seronegative.

V is TRBV9 and J is TRBJ2-2, with a tentative D call TRBD1 (5 bases). V was clipped by 0 bases and J by 1 base, with 10 bases between them. Per the germline V gene, CDR1 is SGDLS and CDR2 is YYNGEE. CDR3 length: 16 residues. CDR3 in amino acids: CASSVAATGNTGELFF. The CDR3 bases are TGTGCCAGCAGCGTAGCGGCCACAGGGAACACCGGGGAGCTGTTTTTT.

The genes are TRBV30 and TRBJ1-4; 10 nucleotides align to TRBD1. The CDR3 loop spans 14 amino acids. Germline assignment: CDR1 GTSNPN and CDR2 SVGIG (reference sequence). V dropped 2 bases and J dropped 8; count of bases not matched to a gene: 5. The CDR3 loop reads CAWSSGTGDEKLFF. The CDR3 DNA reads TGTGCCTGGAGTAGCGGGACAGGGGACGAAAAACTGTTTTTT. Full variable domain (remainder filled in from reference TRBV30 and TRBJ1-4): SQTIHQWPATLVQPVGSPLSLECTVEGTSNPNLYWYRQAAGRGLQLLFYSVGIGQISSEVPQNLSASRPQDRQFILSSKKLLLSDSGFYLCAWSSGTGDEKLFFGSGTQLSVL.

This chain uses TRBV19 with TRBJ1-6; a possible D gene is TRBD1 (6 bases). Looked up from germline, CDR1 is LNHDA and CDR2 is SQIVND (reference sequence). CDR3 size: 15 residues. The germline V and J ends were trimmed by 7 bases and 7 bases, with 17 bases remaining between them. CDR3 sequence: CASTSGTFLNSPLHF. CDR3 sequence (DNA): TGTGCCAGTACTTCCGGGACATTTCTCAATTCACCCCTCCACTTT.

The V gene is TRBV7-9, the J gene TRBJ1-4, with 8 bases identical to TRBD1. The length of the CDR3 is 15 residues. Germline V gene data show CDR1 as SEHNR and CDR2 as FQNEAQ (reference sequence). The V gene end was trimmed by 5 bases and the J gene end by 4 bases; junction bases not matched to a gene: 6. CDR3 in amino acids: CASSLRQGYNEKLFF. The CDR3 nucleotides are TGTGCCAGCAGCCTAAGACAGGGGTATAATGAAAAACTGTTTTTT.

This clone was picked up a small number of times. The chain employs TRBV6-5 and TRBJ1-5, with D possibly TRBD1 on 5 matching bases. This CDR3 has 15 amino acids. CDR1 and CDR2 from the germline V gene are MNHEY and SVGAGI. Trimming removed 0 bases from V and 5 bases from J, with 11 bases in between. The CDR3 sequence is CASSYSAGWDQPQHF. DNA of the CDR3: TGTGCCAGCAGTTACTCGGCAGGGTGGGATCAGCCCCAGCATTTT.

The J gene is TRBJ2-7, the V gene TRBV19; TRBD2 aligns across 8 bases. The CDR3 has 11 residues. With V trimmed by 9 bases and J by 3 bases, 1 base remained unmatched. CDR1 and CDR2 from the germline V gene are LNHDA and SQIVND (reference sequence). For the CDR3, the DNA is TGTGCCAGCGGGGGGGACTACGAGCAGTACTTC. Amino acids: CASGGDYEQYF.

The chain employs TRBV2 and TRBJ1-4; 7 nucleotides match TRBD1. V gave up 6 bases and J gave up 3 bases; unmatched junction bases: 4. Germline CDR1 SNHLY, CDR2 FYNNEI. This CDR3 has 14 residues. The CDR3 sequence is CASRDRASNEKLFF. The CDR3 DNA follows: TGTGCCAGCAGAGACAGGGCTTCTAATGAAAAACTGTTTTTT.

For this clone: Relative to the germline gene, one junction end is altered; a read error may explain this. J is TRBJ1-4 and V is TRBV7-2; possible D gene TRBD1, 5 bases. Germline CDR1 reads SGHTA; CDR2 reads FQGNSA. The CDR3 has 14 residues. The CDR3 spells CAGSLEVAGGKLFF. DNA for the CDR3: TGTGCCGGCAGCTTAGAAGTCGCTGGGGGAAAACTGTTTTTT.

This chain links TRBV2 with TRBJ1-6; TRBD1 might be the D (5 bases). V was pared by 6 bases and J by 8 bases, with 26 bases between. The CDR3 is 18 amino acids. Germline CDR1 is SNHLY and CDR2 is FYNNEI. The CDR3 coding sequence is TGTGCCAGCAGCGCCAACCGGGACCGCACGTTAAGGGATTCACCCCTCCACTTT. It translates to CASSANRDRTLRDSPLHF.